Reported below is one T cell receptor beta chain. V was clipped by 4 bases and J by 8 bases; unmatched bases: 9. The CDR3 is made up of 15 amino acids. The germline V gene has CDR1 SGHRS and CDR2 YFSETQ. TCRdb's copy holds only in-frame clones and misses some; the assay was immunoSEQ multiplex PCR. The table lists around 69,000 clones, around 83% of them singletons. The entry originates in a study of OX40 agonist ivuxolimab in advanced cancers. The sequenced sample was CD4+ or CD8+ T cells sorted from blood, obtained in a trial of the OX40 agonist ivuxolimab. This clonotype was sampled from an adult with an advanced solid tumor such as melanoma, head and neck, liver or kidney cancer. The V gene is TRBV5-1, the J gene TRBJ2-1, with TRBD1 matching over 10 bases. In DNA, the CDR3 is TGCGCCAGCAGCGGAACCACCGGGACAGGGGATGAGCAGTTCTTC. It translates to CASSGTTGTGDEQFF.